This T cell receptor beta chain was identified during a study of cytomegalovirus exposure and HLA in healthy donors. Study observations and caveats: Among the most significant clusters, several appeared linked to common viral pathogens in a later analysis. Roughly uniform sequencing depth across donors was assumed, possibly incorrectly.

CDR1 and CDR2 (germline): SEHNR, FQNEAQ (reference sequence). The CDR3 spans 13 residues. Use of 60 Vbeta and 13 Jbeta primers characterized the PCR. Measured with immunoSEQ multiplex PCR; TCRdb has only the in-frame clones, and not every one. The sample has just over 150,000 clones; around 80% are singletons. Comments on this clone: What it recognizes is unknown. At one end, the junction sequence differs from germline, possibly due to a read error.

This receptor was identified in a male donor in good health and CMV-seropositive. V and J are TRBV7-9 and TRBJ1-2; D ambiguous. The sequenced sample consisted of PBMCs. CDR3 DNA: TGTTCCAGCAGTACCCTGGGGAGTGATGGCTACACCTTC. It yields the protein CSSSTLGSDGYTF.